This section outlines one TCR beta chain sequence together with its context. Its antigen remains unidentified. The conserved closing phenylalanine or tryptophan is absent in this CDR3, likely reflecting a read error. A 10-nucleotide random UMI tagged transcripts in template-switch 5'RACE cDNA synthesis. One entry per CDR3 protein results from TCRdb running MiXCR on the 5' RACE reads. The table has tens of thousands of distinct CDR3 sequences, over 4% seen once; the top ten hold roughly 2.8%. After removal of 0 bases from V and 3 bases from J, the junction contained 5 bases not matched to a gene. Germline loops: CDR1 DFQATT, CDR2 SNEGSKA (reference sequence). The CDR3 is 15 amino acids. This sample was taken from a study of neurological immune-mediated disorders. Findings of the study overall: Phylogenetic grouping assigned the repertoires of 18 of 34 multiple sclerosis patients to a single related-CDR3 cluster, representing a possible signature. HTLV-1-associated myelopathy displayed the greatest TCR clonal expansion, and multiple sclerosis exhibited the smallest, lower than that of healthy controls.

V usage is TRBV20-1 and J usage is TRBJ2-3, with 8 bases aligning to TRBD2. The sequencing input was PBMCs. The TCR was taken from a man aged 50 or older with multiple sclerosis. CDR3 bases: TGCAGTGCTAGAGATTACGGGGGGGTGACAGATACGCAGTATTCT. It codes for CSARDYGGVTDTQYS.